This passage covers 24 T cell receptor beta chains from one sample sequenced in a study of T cell responses to AZD1222 COVID-19 vaccine. Method: immunoSEQ multiplex PCR; TCRdb's copy keeps in-frame clones and lacks some. The sample carries roughly 120,000 clones, around 87% recorded once. Sequencing used peripheral blood, obtained on day 0 of AZD1222 vaccination. These receptors were obtained from an adult in good health.

This chain joins TRBV19 and TRBJ1-2, with 7 bases matching TRBD1. The V gene end was trimmed by 4 bases and the J gene end by 1 base; junction bases not matched to a gene: 9. This CDR3 comprises 16 residues. Germline assignment: CDR1 LNHDA and CDR2 SQIVND (reference sequence). The CDR3 DNA reads TGTGCCAGTAGTAGGGAGGGGGCCTCCATTAACTATGGCTACACCTTC. This translates into CASSREGASINYGYTF.

The rearrangement links TRBV5-5 to TRBJ1-1, with D tentatively TRBD1 (5 bases). The V gene lost 0 bases and the J gene lost 6 bases, with 12 bases spanning the gap. Per the germline V gene, CDR1 is SGHKS and CDR2 is YYEKEE (reference sequence). The CDR3 spans 14 residues. The CDR3 protein is CASSLGGTGAEAFF. The CDR3 coding sequence is TGTGCCAGCAGCTTGGGAGGGACTGGGGCTGAAGCTTTCTTT.

This clone has a single count. The chain employs TRBV5-8 and TRBJ1-1; D ambiguous. Germline V gene lookup returns CDR1 SGHTS and CDR2 YDEGEE. The CDR3 length is 15 residues. The V end lost 1 base, the J end lost 1 base, and 11 bases lay between the germline ends. CDR3 region: CASSLRWQTNTEAFF. CDR3 nucleotide sequence: TGTGCCAGCAGCTTGAGATGGCAGACGAACACTGAAGCTTTCTTT.

V and J are TRBV9 and TRBJ1-1, with D hard to call. Germline lookup yields CDR1 SGDLS and CDR2 YYNGEE. V was clipped by 3 bases and J by 5 bases, with 8 bases between them. This CDR3 is 12 amino acids long. The CDR3, as DNA: TGTGCCAGCAGCGCGGGCCTGACTGAAGCTTTCTTT. Its protein is CASSAGLTEAFF. The whole variable domain, filled in from reference TRBV9 and TRBJ1-1, reads DSGVTQTPKHLITATGQRVTLRCSPRSGDLSVYWYQQSLDQGLQFLIQYYNGEERAKGNILERFSAQQFPDLHSELNLSSLELGDSALYFCASSAGLTEAFFGQGTRLTVV.

The genes are TRBV4-1 and TRBJ2-4, with 8 bases that match TRBD1. The CDR3 sequence is 15 residues long. Trimming took 3 bases from V and 6 from J; bases not matched to a gene: 7. Germline CDR1 reads MGHRA; CDR2 reads YSYEKL. Here the CDR3 DNA reads TGCGCCAGCAGCCATGACTGGACAGGGTCAAACATTCAGTACTTC. Translating gives CASSHDWTGSNIQYF.

The chain is built from TRBV19 and TRBJ2-1; D gene uncertain. CDR3 length equals 17 residues. Deletions cut 3 bases from V and 0 bases from J, with 15 bases between. Germline V lookup: CDR1 LNHDA, CDR2 SQIVND (reference sequence). The chain's CDR3 is CASSISGPLTSYNEQFF. In nucleotides, the CDR3 is TGTGCCAGTAGTATCTCAGGACCGCTAACCTCCTACAATGAGCAGTTCTTC. Variable domain in full (rest from reference TRBV19 and TRBJ2-1): DGGITQSPKYLFRKEGQNVTLSCEQNLNHDAMYWYRQDPGQGLRLIYYSQIVNDFQKGDIAEGYSVSREKKESFPLTVTSAQKNPTAFYLCASSISGPLTSYNEQFFGPGTRLTVL.

The genes are TRBV5-1 and TRBJ1-1, with D hard to call. The V end was cut by 0 bases, the J end by 1 base, with 7 bases between. CDR3 length: 14 amino acids. Germline loops: CDR1 SGHRS, CDR2 YFSETQ. The CDR3 loop reads CASSLVGENTEAFF. The CDR3, as DNA: TGCGCCAGCAGCTTGGTGGGCGAGAACACTGAAGCTTTCTTT.

The chain has TRBV4-3 and TRBJ1-1; weak D call: TRBD1 (6 bases). The V gene's germline CDR1 is LGHNA and CDR2 YSLEER. The CDR3 is 18 residues long. With 0 bases removed from V and 1 base from J, the gap between germline ends came to 18 bases. This CDR3 is CASSQDLVGRGTNTEAFF. The CDR3 bases are TGCGCCAGCAGCCAAGATTTGGTGGGCAGGGGTACGAACACTGAAGCTTTCTTT.

This chain connects TRBV2 to TRBJ2-5; D remains ambiguous. Germline assignment: CDR1 SNHLY and CDR2 FYNNEI. This CDR3 region has 15 residues. V was pared by 2 bases and J by 0 bases, with 10 bases between. The CDR3 reads CASSENPGNQETQYF. The CDR3, as DNA: TGTGCCAGCAGTGAAAACCCAGGAAACCAAGAGACCCAGTACTTC.

This sequence joins TRBV25-1 and TRBJ2-7, with 10 bases aligning to TRBD2. Germline CDR1 reads MGHDK; CDR2 reads SYGVNS. The CDR3 extends over 14 amino acids. V lost 6 bases, J lost 3 bases, and 5 bases stayed unmatched. The CDR3 loop is CASRSSGGGYEQYF. For the CDR3, the DNA is TGTGCCAGCAGGTCTAGCGGGGGAGGCTACGAGCAGTACTTC.

The V gene is TRBV25-1, the J gene TRBJ2-1, with D perhaps matching TRBD2 (6 bases). With 7 bases removed from V and 8 bases from J, the gap between germline ends came to 15 bases. This CDR3 has 13 amino acids. Germline CDR1 MGHDK, CDR2 SYGVNS. CDR3 sequence: CASIKGTEDEQFF. The CDR3, as DNA: TGTGCCAGCATAAAGGGGACTGAAGATGAGCAGTTCTTC.

J is TRBJ2-7 and V is TRBV19; 7 nucleotides line up with TRBD2. The CDR3 has 14 residues. Losses at the gene ends were 3 bases for V and 0 bases for J; bases not matched to a gene: 2. The germline V gene encodes CDR1 LNHDA and CDR2 SQIVND (reference sequence). CDR3 amino acids: CASSIGDYSYEQYF. CDR3 DNA: TGTGCCAGTAGTATTGGGGACTACTCCTACGAGCAGTACTTC.

This clone has more than one count but fewer than ten. The rearrangement uses TRBV28 and TRBJ1-5, with D tentatively TRBD1 (5 bases). The length of the CDR3 is 15 residues. Germline V lookup: CDR1 MDHEN, CDR2 SYDVKM. The V gene lost 1 base and the J gene lost 4 bases, with 11 bases spanning the gap. The CDR3 DNA reads TGTGCCAGCAGTTTATTTTGGGGGGTAAATCAGCCCCAGCATTTT. Amino acid sequence: CASSLFWGVNQPQHF.

This clone was counted a single time. The chain joins TRBV28 to TRBJ2-7, with no clear D. The CDR3 is made up of 14 amino acids. CDR1 is MDHEN, CDR2 SYDVKM, per germline. V lost 3 bases and J 0 bases, leaving 9 bases between the germline ends. CDR3 region: CASSFGVPSYEQYF. The CDR3 DNA is TGTGCCAGCAGTTTTGGGGTCCCCTCCTACGAGCAGTACTTC.

The rearrangement links TRBV13 to TRBJ1-4; 7 positions match TRBD1. Losses at the gene ends were 5 bases for V and 7 bases for J; bases not matched to a gene: 7. The germline V gene encodes CDR1 PRHDT and CDR2 FYEKMQ (reference sequence). The CDR3 spans 14 residues. The chain's CDR3 is CASSLQGMIEKLFF. CDR3 DNA sequence: TGTGCCAGCAGCCTACAGGGGATGATTGAAAAACTGTTTTTT.

V and J are TRBV7-3 and TRBJ1-5; possible D gene TRBD1, 6 bases. The length of the CDR3 is 12 residues. The germline V gene encodes CDR1 SGHTA and CDR2 FQGTGA. V was clipped by 7 bases and J by 9 bases, with 13 bases between them. Written as DNA, the CDR3 is TGTGCCAGCACGAGGGGGTGCGGGCCCCAGCATTTT. This gives the protein CASTRGCGPQHF.

V and J are TRBV9 and TRBJ1-5; D perhaps matches TRBD1 (6 bases). This CDR3 is built from 15 residues. Germline V CDR1 and CDR2: SGDLS, YYNGEE. The ends were cut back, 0 bases at V and 4 bases at J, with 11 bases in the middle. The CDR3 bases are TGTGCCAGCAGCGTAGGGGGGGCCGGGAATCAGCCCCAGCATTTT. It codes for CASSVGGAGNQPQHF. Variable domain in full (rest from reference TRBV9 and TRBJ1-5): DSGVTQTPKHLITATGQRVTLRCSPRSGDLSVYWYQQSLDQGLQFLIQYYNGEERAKGNILERFSAQQFPDLHSELNLSSLELGDSALYFCASSVGGAGNQPQHFGDGTRLSIL.

The chain has TRBV14 and TRBJ1-2, with 8 bases aligning to TRBD1. V was clipped by 7 bases and J by 4 bases; unmatched bases: 11. The CDR3 loop spans 15 amino acids. The germline V gene encodes CDR1 SGHDN and CDR2 FVKESK. The CDR3 protein is CASKPGTGVSYGYTF. The CDR3 nucleotides are TGTGCCAGCAAGCCCGGGACAGGTGTGAGCTATGGCTACACCTTC.

This sequence joins TRBV5-5 and TRBJ1-2; D gene ambiguous. V dropped 0 bases and J dropped 6 bases, with 12 bases sitting between them. The germline CDR1 and CDR2 sequences are SGHKS and YYEKEE (reference sequence). The CDR3 extends over 14 amino acids. The CDR3 spells CASSLDPAGNGYTF. The CDR3 DNA is TGTGCCAGCAGCTTGGATCCAGCCGGTAATGGCTACACCTTC.

The rearrangement joins TRBV6-5 to TRBJ1-4, with D unresolved. The CDR3 is 14 residues long. Between the trimmed V and J ends, which lost 7 bases and 0 bases, there was a span of 9 bases. The V gene's germline CDR1 is MNHEY and CDR2 SVGAGI. Written as DNA, the CDR3 is TGTGCCAGCATGGGGAGAACAACTAATGAAAAACTGTTTTTT. Residues: CASMGRTTNEKLFF.

The chain carries TRBV6-5 and TRBJ2-7; 9 positions agree with TRBD2. V shed 10 bases, J shed 1 base, and the junction held 11 bases outside the gene matches. Germline V gives CDR1 MNHEY, CDR2 SVGAGI. CDR3 length: 15 amino acids. CDR3: CATQTPGLASYEQYF. CDR3 nucleotides: TGTGCCACCCAAACCCCGGGACTAGCATCCTACGAGCAGTACTTC.

The CDR3 region is CASRFGSRNEKLFF. CDR3 DNA: TGTGCCAGTAGGTTCGGGAGCCGTAATGAAAAACTGTTTTTT. The V call is TRBV19, the J call TRBJ1-4; D not resolved. CDR3 length: 14 amino acids. V lost 6 bases to trimming and J lost 4 bases, with 12 bases between them. Germline CDR1 reads LNHDA; CDR2 reads SQIVND (reference sequence).

The genes are TRBV5-1 and TRBJ2-5, with 7 bases that match TRBD1. The CDR3 contains 14 residues. The J segment lost 5 bases and the V segment lost 3 bases, leaving 7 bases of the junction unmatched. CDR1 is SGHRS and CDR2 is YFSETQ in the germline V gene. CDR3 DNA: TGCGCCAGCAGCTCGACAGGGTTTGGGGAGACCCAGTACTTC. This gives the protein CASSSTGFGETQYF.

The chain combines TRBV6-5 with TRBJ1-6; perhaps TRBD1 as D (5 bases). V was cut by 4 bases and J by 6 bases, with 10 bases left in between. The CDR3 has 14 amino acids. In germline, CDR1 is MNHEY, CDR2 SVGAGI. In DNA, the CDR3 is TGTGCCAGCAGTTGGGAGGGACGTAATTCACCCCTCCACTTT. Protein: CASSWEGRNSPLHF.